Listed below are T cell receptor beta chains from one sample, sequenced in a study of cytomegalovirus exposure and HLA in healthy donors. Assay used: immunoSEQ multiplex PCR; TCRdb lists only in-frame clones, some missing. The data contain some 110,000 clones, about 80% of them seen just once; the ten biggest clones take up roughly 1.9%. Sample: PBMCs. The receptors here all came from a woman in her forties in good health and CMV-seronegative. CDR3s include the opening cysteine and the closing phenylalanine or tryptophan. The order of the fields is clone size, D gene, J gene, V gene, CDR3 DNA, CDR3 protein. The D gene is left open where the match is weak. Expanded clones are given a class, and other clones once, few, many or no size at all.

. | TRBD1 | TRBJ1-5 | TRBV28 | TGTGCCAGCAGTTGGACAGGGGTCAATCAGCCCCAGCATTTT | CASSWTGVNQPQHF
. | TRBD2 | TRBJ2-1 | TRBV7-9 | TGTTCCAGCAGCTCAGCGGGTTTGTCGACTAGCGGGAGCAATGAGCAGTTCTTC | CSSSSAGLSTSGSNEQFF
once | . | TRBJ2-4 | TRBV27 | TGTGCCAGCAGTCTCAATGGCGGGTCAAACATTCAGTACTTC | CASSLNGGSNIQYF
. | TRBD1 | TRBJ2-7 | TRBV28 | TGTGCCAGCAGTCGGACAGGGGGCGTATTCTACGAGCAGTACTTC | CASSRTGGVFYEQYF
. | TRBD1 | TRBJ1-2 | TRBV19 | TGTGCCAGTAGTATTCCACAGGGGATTAGCTATGGCTACACCTTC | CASSIPQGISYGYTF
few | TRBD2 | TRBJ2-1 | TRBV5-6 | TGTGCCAGCAGCCTAAGGGGTAGCGGGAGGCTGAATGAGCAGTTCTTC | CASSLRGSGRLNEQFF
. | TRBD2 | TRBJ2-1 | TRBV5-3 | TGTGCCAGAAGCTTGCAGCGGGAGTGTGGTGAGCAGTTCTTC | CARSLQRECGEQFF
. | . | TRBJ2-3 | TRBV15 | TGTGCCACCAGCTCACTCAATACGCAGTATTTT | CATSSLNTQYF
. | . | TRBJ2-7 | TRBV7-6 | TGTGCCAGCAGCTTAGCGTCCTACTTCGAGCAGTACTTC | CASSLASYFEQYF
once | TRBD2 | TRBJ2-7 | TRBV28 | TGTGCCACCAGGACTAGCGGGAGGGGAGAGCAGTACTTC | CATRTSGRGEQYF
. | TRBD1 | TRBJ2-5 | TRBV7-2 | TGTGCCAGCAGCTGGGGACAGGGGGCGGAGACCCAGTACTTC | CASSWGQGAETQYF
. | TRBD2 | TRBJ2-2 | TRBV7-9 | TGTGCCAGCAGCTCTACCGATCGACTAGCGGGAGGCGGGGAGCTGTTTTTT | CASSSTDRLAGGGELFF
. | TRBD1 | TRBJ1-3 | TRBV5-1 | TGCGCCAGCAGCAAGAGCCCACGAGTCCAGCGGACAGGGGGCGCGGGAAACACCATATATTTT | CASSKSPRVQRTGGAGNTIYF
. | TRBD2 | TRBJ2-2 | TRBV6-5 | TGTGCCAGCCGAGCGGGAGGAGAAACCGGGGAGCCGTTTTTT | CASRAGGETGEPFF
few | TRBD1 | TRBJ2-7 | TRBV7-2 | TGTGCCAGCAGCCGGAACAGGGGACCCTACGAGCAGTACTTC | CASSRNRGPYEQYF
. | . | TRBJ1-4 | TRBV7-2 | TGTGCCAGCAGCCCCCCCGGTCAGCGGGGACTGTTTTTT | CASSPPGQRGLFF
. | . | TRBJ2-7 | TRBV7-9 | TGTGCCATTACGACAGTGATCTACGAGCAGTACTTC | CAITTVIYEQYF
. | . | TRBJ1-1 | TRBV19 | TGTGCCAGTAGTATCGGACAGAACACTGAAGCTTTCTTT | CASSIGQNTEAFF
. | TRBD1 | TRBJ2-1 | TRBV27 | TGTGCCAGCAGTTCCCGACAGGGGGCCCGCAATGAGCAGTTCTTC | CASSSRQGARNEQFF
. | TRBD1 | TRBJ1-1 | TRBV18 | TGTGCCAGCTCACCTTACAGGGGGTGGACTGAAGCTTTCTTT | CASSPYRGWTEAFF
. | TRBD1 | TRBJ1-2 | TRBV14 | TGTGCCAGTCACAGGGGGCGACGGGGCTATGGCTACACCTTC | CASHRGRRGYGYTF
once | . | TRBJ2-7 | TRBV7-9 | TGTTCCAGCAGCTCTACTAGCTACGAGCAGTACTTC | CSSSSTSYEQYF
. | . | TRBJ2-2 | TRBV12-5 | TGTGCTAGTGGTTTAATTGAGATGAACACCGGGGAGCTGTTTTTT | CASGLIEMNTGELFF
. | . | TRBJ2-1 | TRBV30 | TGTGCCTGGAGTGTCGTGAACTCTGAGCAGTTCTTC | CAWSVVNSEQFF
. | . | TRBJ2-7 | TRBV5-1 | TGCGCCAGCAGCTTGACAGGGCCGTCTCTCGGGGAGCAGTACTTC | CASSLTGPSLGEQYF
. | TRBD2 | TRBJ2-7 | TRBV10-3 | TGTGCCATCAGTGAGTCGAGTGGCAGCGGGAGAAAGCCATCCTACGAGCAGTACTTC | CAISESSGSGRKPSYEQYF
. | . | TRBJ2-6 | TRBV7-2 | TGTGCCACCAGCGCGGGGGGGGCCAACGTCCTGACTTTC | CATSAGGANVLTF
. | . | TRBJ2-7 | TRBV18 | TGTGCCAGCTCACCGGTAGCCGATAGCTCCTACGAGCAGTACTTC | CASSPVADSSYEQYF
. | . | TRBJ1-1 | TRBV30 | TGTGCCTGGAGTACCGGGTTGGACACTGAAGCTTTCTTT | CAWSTGLDTEAFF
. | . | TRBJ2-7 | TRBV7-2 | TGTGCCAGCAGTCGCAACAGGGTAACCTACGAGCAGTACTTC | CASSRNRVTYEQYF
. | . | TRBJ1-2 | TRBV28 | TGTGCCAGCAGTTTCGAGCCCCATGGCTACACCTTC | CASSFEPHGYTF
. | . | TRBJ2-7 | TRBV28 | TGTGCCAGCAGTTTAGGGGTAGCGCCCTACGAGCAGTACTTC | CASSLGVAPYEQYF
. | TRBD1 | TRBJ2-6 | TRBV5-1 | TGCGCCAGCAGCAACCGGGACAGGGGGATACTTGCTGGGGCCAACGTCCTGACTTTC | CASSNRDRGILAGANVLTF
. | TRBD1 | TRBJ2-2 | TRBV2 | TGTGCCAGCAGTCCCGGACAGGGTAGAACCGGGGAGCTGTTTTTT | CASSPGQGRTGELFF
. | TRBD1 | TRBJ2-7 | TRBV7-3 | TGTGCCAGCAGCACGGACAGGGTGGGTGAGCAGTACTTC | CASSTDRVGEQYF
few | . | TRBJ2-3 | TRBV6-6 | TGTGCCAGCAGTTACGGAGGCCGGGACTTCAGGTATTTT | CASSYGGRDFRYF
. | . | TRBJ1-2 | TRBV29-1 | TGCAGCGCCGACCTCCCGACAGGACGATATGGCTACACCTTC | CSADLPTGRYGYTF
. | . | TRBJ1-2 | TRBV7-9 | TGTGCCAGCAGCTTGTGGAGTAATAACTATGGCTACACCTTC | CASSLWSNNYGYTF
few | TRBD2 | TRBJ2-3 | TRBV28 | TGTGCCAGCAGTTTAGCACGGGGGGCAGATACGCAGTATTTT | CASSLARGADTQYF
. | TRBD1 | TRBJ1-1 | TRBV7-6 | TGTGCCAGCAGCTCCAGACCCCAGGGGGGCACTGAAGCTTTCTTT | CASSSRPQGGTEAFF
. | . | TRBJ2-1 | TRBV9 | TGTGCCAGCAGCGCTTCTTGGGAGAATGAGCAGTTCTTC | CASSASWENEQFF
. | TRBD1 | TRBJ2-1 | TRBV6-6 | TGTGCCAGCAGTTACGTGGCAGGGGGAAACAATGAGCAGTTCTTC | CASSYVAGGNNEQFF
. | . | TRBJ1-6 | TRBV5-6 | TGTGCCAGCAGCTTGGGGTTGGAGAATTCACCCCTCCACTTT | CASSLGLENSPLHF
. | TRBD1 | TRBJ2-7 | TRBV6-5 | TGTGCCAGCAGTTCATGGACAGGGTCCAACGAGCAGTACTTC | CASSSWTGSNEQYF
. | TRBD2 | TRBJ2-7 | TRBV7-9 | TGTGCCAGCAGCTTGCAAACGCCAACTAGCGGGCGTTCCTACGAGCAGTACTTC | CASSLQTPTSGRSYEQYF
. | . | TRBJ1-2 | TRBV2 | TGTGCCAGCAGTCAGGAAACGGAATATGGCTACACCTTC | CASSQETEYGYTF
. | TRBD2 | TRBJ2-1 | TRBV19 | TGTGCCGGAGGCCCGGGAGGGTACAATGAGCAGTTCTTC | CAGGPGGYNEQFF
. | . | TRBJ1-1 | TRBV7-9 | TGTTCCAGCCGGGGTATGGCTGAAGCTTTCTTT | CSSRGMAEAFF
. | TRBD2 | TRBJ2-6 | TRBV7-6 | TGTGCCAGCAGCGCCACTAGCGGGAGTTTTCATGGGGCCAACGTCCTGACTTTC | CASSATSGSFHGANVLTF
. | TRBD2 | TRBJ2-7 | TRBV5-1 | TGCGCCAGCAGCTTGGAGTTCGCGGCTAGCGGCACCTACGAGCAGTACTTC | CASSLEFAASGTYEQYF
. | TRBD1 | TRBJ1-5 | TRBV5-6 | TGTGCCAGCAGCGGTACAGGGGGCAATCAGCCCCAGCATTTT | CASSGTGGNQPQHF